A selection of T cell receptor beta chains follows, all from one sample in a study of OX40 agonist ivuxolimab in advanced cancers. Here immunoSEQ multiplex PCR was the method, and the copy in TCRdb shows in-frame clones only, minus some. In the table there are 39,000 or so clones, about 86% of which are singletons. The sample in question was CD4+ or CD8+ T cells sorted from blood, obtained in a trial of the OX40 agonist ivuxolimab. Receptors originate from an adult with an advanced solid tumor such as melanoma, head and neck, liver or kidney cancer. The CDR3 runs from the conserved cysteine through the conserved F or W. A D gene is named only where the DNA matches it firmly. Rows may omit the clone size; those that give it use once, few, many or a size class.

>TRBV4-1|few|NA|TRBJ1-6
TGCGCCAGCAGCCAAGATTTCACAGGTCCCCTCCACTTT
CASSQDFTGPLHF
>TRBV6-1|NA|NA|TRBJ1-6
TGTGCCAGCAGTGAAAAGAGGGCCTCAAATTCACCCCTCCACTTT
CASSEKRASNSPLHF
>TRBV7-3|NA|NA|TRBJ1-3
TGTGCCAGCAGCTTTTTGCGGGGGCCGACTGGAAACACCATATATTTT
CASSFLRGPTGNTIYF
>TRBV11-2|NA|NA|TRBJ2-3
TGTGCCAGCAGCTTGCGACGATTGGGCACAGATACGCAGTATTTT
CASSLRRLGTDTQYF
>TRBV9|NA|TRBD1|TRBJ1-2
TGTGCCAGCAGCGTAGAGGCAGGGGGGGACTATGGCTACACCTTC
CASSVEAGGDYGYTF
>TRBV7-9|NA|TRBD1|TRBJ2-3
TGTGCCAGCAGCAACCGACAGGGCCAACGGTATTTT
CASSNRQGQRYF
>TRBV6-1|NA|NA|TRBJ1-1
TGTGCCAGCAGTGCCACAGGGACCCACCTTCCTACGGTTTTCTTT
CASSATGTHLPTVFF
>TRBV7-8|NA|TRBD1|TRBJ2-2
TGTGCCAGCAGCTTTGACAGGGTGGACACCGGGGAGCTGTTTTTT
CASSFDRVDTGELFF
>TRBV11-3|NA|NA|TRBJ2-7
TGTGCCAGCAGCTTACAGGGCGGATACGAGCAGTACTTC
CASSLQGGYEQYF
>TRBV11-2|NA|NA|TRBJ2-2
TGTGCCAGCACCCCAAGCACGGGGGCAACCGGGGAGCTGTTTTTT
CASTPSTGATGELFF
>TRBV5-1|NA|NA|TRBJ1-2
TGCGCCAGCAGCCCTACGGAGGACAGAAGATATGGCTACACCTTC
CASSPTEDRRYGYTF
>TRBV19|NA|NA|TRBJ1-5
TGTGCCAGTAGTCCCTTGGGGGCTAGCAATCAGCCCCAGCATTTT
CASSPLGASNQPQHF
>TRBV6-5|NA|NA|TRBJ2-2
TGTGCCAGCAGGGAGAACACCGGGGAGCTGTTTTTT
CASRENTGELFF
>TRBV19|NA|NA|TRBJ2-7
TGTGCCAGTAGTATTGGGGGCCGGAACGAGCAGTACTTC
CASSIGGRNEQYF
>TRBV5-1|NA|NA|TRBJ2-3
TGCGCCAGCAGCATAGGACAGAATCAGCCCCAGTATTTT
CASSIGQNQPQYF
>TRBV6-1|NA|NA|TRBJ2-3
TGTGCCAGCAGTAGCGGCCCTATGGCAGATACGCAGTATTTT
CASSSGPMADTQYF
>TRBV7-8|few|NA|TRBJ2-7
TGTGCCAGCAGCTTAGGGAACGGTCCGATCGAGCAGTACTTC
CASSLGNGPIEQYF
>TRBV6-5|NA|NA|TRBJ2-7
TGTGCCAGCAGTTACCGGATAACCTACGAGCAGTACTTC
CASSYRITYEQYF
>TRBV4-2|NA|NA|TRBJ1-2
TGTGCCAGCAGCTGGGGCGGGGGGAGCTATGGCTACACCTTC
CASSWGGGSYGYTF
>TRBV5-4|NA|TRBD2|TRBJ2-7
TGTGCCAGCGGGACTACAGGAGGAACCTACGAGCAGTACTTC
CASGTTGGTYEQYF
>TRBV6-1|NA|NA|TRBJ1-5
TGTGCCAGCACCCTGGGGGGTGTGAATCAGCCCCAGCATTTT
CASTLGGVNQPQHF
>TRBV11-2|NA|NA|TRBJ1-1
TGTGCCAGCAGCAAACAGGTCAACACTGAAGCTTTCTTT
CASSKQVNTEAFF
>TRBV30|NA|TRBD1|TRBJ2-3
TGTGCCCTACTGGGACAGGGAGGGGGGGATACGCAGTATTTT
CALLGQGGGDTQYF
>TRBV7-3|NA|TRBD1|TRBJ2-3
TGTGCCAGCAGCTTCGGACAGGGGCGGGGGACAGATACGCAGTATTTT
CASSFGQGRGTDTQYF
>TRBV10-3|NA|NA|TRBJ2-1
TGTGCCATCAGTAGACTGGAGCAGGGGACTCACAATGAGCAGTTCTTC
CAISRLEQGTHNEQFF
>TRBV28|NA|NA|TRBJ1-1
TGTGCCAGCAGTTATGTCTCAGCTTTCTTT
CASSYVSAFF
>TRBV7-9|NA|TRBD1|TRBJ2-7
TGTGCCAGCAGCTTAGGACAGGGAATTCCCTACGAGCAGTACTTC
CASSLGQGIPYEQYF
>TRBV18|NA|TRBD1|TRBJ1-1
TGTGCCAGCTCACCACCGGGACAGGCGACTGAAGCTTTCTTT
CASSPPGQATEAFF
>TRBV28|NA|TRBD1|TRBJ2-1
TGTGCCAGCAGCTACACAGGGGAACCTTACAATGAGCAGTTCTTC
CASSYTGEPYNEQFF
>TRBV5-1|NA|NA|TRBJ1-5
TGCGCCAGCAGCTTGGGGGGTTCTCGTAGTCAGCCCCAGCATTTT
CASSLGGSRSQPQHF
>TRBV7-9|NA|NA|TRBJ2-5
TGTGCCAGCAGCTTAGCTCAGTACCAAGAGACCCAGTACTTC
CASSLAQYQETQYF
>TRBV29-1|once|NA|TRBJ1-2
TGCAGCGTTAGACTGGACTATGGCTACACCTTC
CSVRLDYGYTF
>TRBV5-1|NA|NA|TRBJ2-7
TGCGCCAGCAGCTTGGTTGGCACCCCCGGCTCCTACGAGCAGTACTTC
CASSLVGTPGSYEQYF
>TRBV13|NA|NA|TRBJ1-3
TGTGCCAGCAGCTTAAACCCTGCGTCGGGACCCAATTTT
CASSLNPASGPNF
>TRBV28|NA|TRBD1|TRBJ1-6
TGTGCCAGCAGTTCGCCGGGACAGGGGGCGGGTAATTCACCCCTCCACTTT
CASSSPGQGAGNSPLHF
>TRBV9|NA|TRBD1|TRBJ1-5
TGTGCCAGCAGCGTACTCCGCGACAGGGAAGAGGGCAATCAGCCCCAGCATTTT
CASSVLRDREEGNQPQHF
>TRBV19|NA|TRBD1|TRBJ1-2
TGTGCCGCCAAGGGTAACAGGGGGCTCGGTGGCTACACCTTC
CAAKGNRGLGGYTF